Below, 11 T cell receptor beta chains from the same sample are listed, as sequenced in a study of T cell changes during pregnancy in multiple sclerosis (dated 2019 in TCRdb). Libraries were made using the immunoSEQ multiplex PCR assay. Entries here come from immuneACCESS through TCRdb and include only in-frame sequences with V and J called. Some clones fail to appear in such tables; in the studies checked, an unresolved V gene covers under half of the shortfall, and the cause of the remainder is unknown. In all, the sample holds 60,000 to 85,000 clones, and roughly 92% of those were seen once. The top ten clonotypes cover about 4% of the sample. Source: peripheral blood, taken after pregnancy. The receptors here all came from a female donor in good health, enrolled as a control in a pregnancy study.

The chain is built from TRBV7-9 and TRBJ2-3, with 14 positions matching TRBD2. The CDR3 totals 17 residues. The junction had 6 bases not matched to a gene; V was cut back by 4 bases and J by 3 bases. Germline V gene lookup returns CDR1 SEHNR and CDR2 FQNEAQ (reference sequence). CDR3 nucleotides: TGTGCCAGCAGCTCTGAACGGACTAGCGGGGGGACAGATACGCAGTATTTT. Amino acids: CASSSERTSGGTDTQYF. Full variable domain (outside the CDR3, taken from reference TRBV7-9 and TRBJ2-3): DTGVSQNPRHKITKRGQNVTFRCDPISEHNRLYWYRQTLGQGPEFLTYFQNEAQLEKSRLLSDRFSAERPKGSFSTLEIQRTEQGDSAMYLCASSSERTSGGTDTQYFGPGTRLTVL.

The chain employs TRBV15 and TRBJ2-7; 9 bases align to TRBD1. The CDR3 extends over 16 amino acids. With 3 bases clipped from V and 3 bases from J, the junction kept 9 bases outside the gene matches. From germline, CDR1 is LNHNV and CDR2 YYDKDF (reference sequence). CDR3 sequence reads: CATSSLAGTGYYEQYF. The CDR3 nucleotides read TGTGCCACCAGCAGCCTCGCCGGGACAGGGTACTACGAGCAGTACTTC. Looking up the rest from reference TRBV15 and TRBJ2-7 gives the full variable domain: DAMVIQNPRYQVTQFGKPVTLSCSQTLNHNVMYWYQQKSSQAPKLLFHYYDKDFNNEADTPDNFQSRRPNTSFCFLDIRSPGLGDTAMYLCATSSLAGTGYYEQYFGPGTRLTVT.

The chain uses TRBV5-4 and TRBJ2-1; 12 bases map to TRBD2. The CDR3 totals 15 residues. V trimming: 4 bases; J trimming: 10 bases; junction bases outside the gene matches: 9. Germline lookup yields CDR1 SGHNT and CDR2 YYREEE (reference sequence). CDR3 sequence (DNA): TGTGCCAGCAGCACCTCTAGCGGGAGGGTGGGGGAGCAGTTCTTC. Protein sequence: CASSTSSGRVGEQFF.

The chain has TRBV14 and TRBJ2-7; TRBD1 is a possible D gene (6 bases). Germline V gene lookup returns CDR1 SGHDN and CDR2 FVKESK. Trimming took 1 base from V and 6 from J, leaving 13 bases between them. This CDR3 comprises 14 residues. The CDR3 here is CASSQANRVLEQYF. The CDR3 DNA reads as TGTGCCAGCAGCCAAGCAAACAGGGTTCTCGAGCAGTACTTC.

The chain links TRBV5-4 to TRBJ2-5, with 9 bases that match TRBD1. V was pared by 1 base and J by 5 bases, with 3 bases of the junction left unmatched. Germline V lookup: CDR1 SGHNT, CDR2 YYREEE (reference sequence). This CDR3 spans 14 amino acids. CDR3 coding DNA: TGTGCCAGCAGCTTGACAGGGGGCAAGGAGACCCAGTACTTC. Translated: CASSLTGGKETQYF.

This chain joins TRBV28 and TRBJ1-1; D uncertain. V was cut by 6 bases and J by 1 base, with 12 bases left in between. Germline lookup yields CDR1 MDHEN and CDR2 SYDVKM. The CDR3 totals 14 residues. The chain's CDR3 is CASRYLVENTEAFF. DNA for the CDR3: TGTGCCAGCAGATACCTCGTAGAGAACACTGAAGCTTTCTTT.

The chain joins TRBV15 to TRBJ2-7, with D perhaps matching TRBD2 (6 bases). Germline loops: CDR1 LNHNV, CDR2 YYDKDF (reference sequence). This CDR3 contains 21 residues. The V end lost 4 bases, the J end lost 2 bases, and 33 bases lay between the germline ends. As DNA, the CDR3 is TGTGCCACCAGCAAAGAAACGAAATTAAACCCGGGACTCCGAGTCCCCTACGAGCAGTACTTC. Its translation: CATSKETKLNPGLRVPYEQYF.

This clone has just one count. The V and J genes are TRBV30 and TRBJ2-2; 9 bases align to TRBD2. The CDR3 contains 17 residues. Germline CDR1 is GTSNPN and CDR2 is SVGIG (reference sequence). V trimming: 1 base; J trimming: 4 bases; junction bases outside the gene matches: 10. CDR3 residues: CAWSASSGMVGTGELFF. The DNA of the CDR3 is TGTGCCTGGAGTGCGTCTAGCGGGATGGTCGGCACCGGGGAGCTGTTTTTT.

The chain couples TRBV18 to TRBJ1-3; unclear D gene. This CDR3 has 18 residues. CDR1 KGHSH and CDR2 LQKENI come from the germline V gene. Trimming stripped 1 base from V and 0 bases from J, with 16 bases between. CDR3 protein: CASSPRSVVTLSGNTIYF. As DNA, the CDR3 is TGTGCCAGCTCACCACGGTCGGTAGTGACTCTCTCTGGAAACACCATATATTTT.

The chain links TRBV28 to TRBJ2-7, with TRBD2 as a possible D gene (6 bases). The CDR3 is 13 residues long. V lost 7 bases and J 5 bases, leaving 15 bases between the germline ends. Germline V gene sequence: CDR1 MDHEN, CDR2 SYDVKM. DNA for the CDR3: TGTGCCAGCACCCCATGGGGGGTCCACGAGCAGTACTTC. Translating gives CASTPWGVHEQYF.

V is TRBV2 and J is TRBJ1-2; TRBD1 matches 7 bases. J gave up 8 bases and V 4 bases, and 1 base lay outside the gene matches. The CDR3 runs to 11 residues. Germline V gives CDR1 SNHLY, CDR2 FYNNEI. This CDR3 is CASSGGGGYTF. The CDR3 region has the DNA TGTGCCAGCAGTGGAGGGGGCGGCTACACCTTC.